The clone carrying this TCR beta chain has more than one count but fewer than ten. This specimen comes from a study of blood T cell repertoires in COVID-19. Study overall: Some COVID-19 samples were acute and others convalescent; all came from the United States, Italy and Spain. Sources were T cells, B-cell-depleted T cells, or PBMCs; the material itself was cDNA or gDNA.

The germline gives CDR1 ENHRY, CDR2 SYGVKD. The CDR3 extends over 13 amino acids. Authors' processing steps: Estimation of nucleated cell counts was performed using reference gene primer amplification. Clones were read by immunoSEQ multiplex PCR, and TCRdb kept only the in-frame ones, dropping some. V and J calls and clone size are copied from that table; D and trimming were computed from the DNA. The sample gives around 250,000 clones, roughly 80% of which show up once; around 3.4% is in the top ten. The sample consisted of peripheral blood. The chain combines TRBV10-3 with TRBJ1-3; no firm D call. The sequence came from a woman younger than 30 with acute or convalescent COVID-19. CDR3: CVTRGGSLDTIYF. The CDR3 DNA reads as TGTGTCACACGAGGAGGGTCCTTGGACACCATATATTTT.